The clone carrying this T cell receptor beta chain appeared many times. Antigen: not known. The ends lost 3 bases at V and 6 bases at J; junction bases unmatched: 5. This CDR3 is 14 amino acids long. Germline assignment: CDR1 LGHDT and CDR2 YNNKEL (reference sequence). The data were taken from a study of CD8 T cells in ankylosing spondylitis. As the method for making TCR beta libraries, quantitative 5'-RACE with molecular barcodes was used. TCRdb re-analysed the 5' RACE reads in MiXCR, keeping a single row per CDR3 protein. Among about 130,000 distinct CDR3 sequences, 7% to 8% were seen once, and the ten largest hold around an eighth. Findings and limits, study-wide: Clones linked with disease were CD8+ and fairly uncommon in the peripheral blood. Earlier reports found some motif variants in synovial fluid and blood in reactive arthritis.

The TCR sequence derives from a female donor with ankylosing spondylitis or in good health (not recorded which). The specimen sequenced was blood, either unsorted or a sorted T cell fraction (not recorded which). V usage is TRBV3-1 and J usage is TRBJ2-7; TRBD2 matches at 10 bases. The CDR3 sequence: CASSQGLAGVEQYF. CDR3 bases: TGTGCCAGCAGCCAGGGTCTAGCGGGGGTCGAGCAGTACTTC.